This TCR beta chain is from a study of T cell repertoires in cytomegalovirus infection. The wider study: Signatures in public TCR beta sequences pointed to both CMV infection and matching HLA type.

Using its own MiXCR run on the reads, TCRdb lists one record per CDR3 protein. The sample carries hundreds of thousands of distinct CDR3 sequences, 24% recorded once. Points from the study as a whole: Summed frequency of public TCR beta families distinguished CMV carriers with the relevant HLA.

CDR1 SEHNR and CDR2 FQNEAQ come from the germline V gene (reference sequence). V lost 4 bases to trimming and J lost 4 bases, with 26 bases between them. CDR3 length equals 19 residues. Many counts were recorded for this clonotype. The target antigen is unknown. The genes are TRBV7-9 and TRBJ2-1; a weak D match, TRBD2 (6 bases). The receptor comes from a human donor in good health (CMV status not recorded). Some clones in this sample may be carry-over from other donors' samples. The specimen was CD8+ T cells from PBMCs. The DNA for the CDR3 is TGTGCCAGCAGCTCCGTAAAGGGACGGACTAACCCGATTTACAATGAGCAGTTCTTC. Translated: CASSSVKGRTNPIYNEQFF.